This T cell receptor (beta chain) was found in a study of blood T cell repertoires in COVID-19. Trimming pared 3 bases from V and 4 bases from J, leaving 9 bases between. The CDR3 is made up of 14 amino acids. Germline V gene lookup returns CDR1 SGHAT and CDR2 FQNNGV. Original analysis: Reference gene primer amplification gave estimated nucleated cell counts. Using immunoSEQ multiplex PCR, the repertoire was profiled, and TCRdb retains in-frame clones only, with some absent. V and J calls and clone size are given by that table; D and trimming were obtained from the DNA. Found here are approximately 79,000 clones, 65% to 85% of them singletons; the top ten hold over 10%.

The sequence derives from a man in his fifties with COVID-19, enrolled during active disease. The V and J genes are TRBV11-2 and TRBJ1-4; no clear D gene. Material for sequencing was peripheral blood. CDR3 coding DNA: TGTGCCAGCAGCTTGTGGAGGGATAATGAAAAACTGTTTTTT. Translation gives CASSLWRDNEKLFF.